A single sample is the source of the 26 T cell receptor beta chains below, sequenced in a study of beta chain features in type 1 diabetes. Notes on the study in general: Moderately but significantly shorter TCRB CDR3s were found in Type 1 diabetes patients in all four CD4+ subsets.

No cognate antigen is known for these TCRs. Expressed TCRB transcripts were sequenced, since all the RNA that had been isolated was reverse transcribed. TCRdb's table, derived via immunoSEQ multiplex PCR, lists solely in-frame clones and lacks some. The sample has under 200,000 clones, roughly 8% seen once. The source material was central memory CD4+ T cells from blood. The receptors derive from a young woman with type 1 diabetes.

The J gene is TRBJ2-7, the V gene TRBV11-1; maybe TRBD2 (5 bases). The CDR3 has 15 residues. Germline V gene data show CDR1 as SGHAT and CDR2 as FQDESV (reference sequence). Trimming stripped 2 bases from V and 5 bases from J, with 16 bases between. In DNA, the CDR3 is TGTGCCAGCAGCTTAACTAGGCTGGAATTCCACGAGCAGTACTTC. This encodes CASSLTRLEFHEQYF.

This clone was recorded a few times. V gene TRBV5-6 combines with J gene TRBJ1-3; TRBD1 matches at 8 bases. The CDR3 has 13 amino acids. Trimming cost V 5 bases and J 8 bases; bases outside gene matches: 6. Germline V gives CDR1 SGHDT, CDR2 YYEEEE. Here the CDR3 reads CASRNQGADTIYF. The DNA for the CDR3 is TGTGCCAGCAGAAATCAGGGGGCGGACACCATATATTTT.

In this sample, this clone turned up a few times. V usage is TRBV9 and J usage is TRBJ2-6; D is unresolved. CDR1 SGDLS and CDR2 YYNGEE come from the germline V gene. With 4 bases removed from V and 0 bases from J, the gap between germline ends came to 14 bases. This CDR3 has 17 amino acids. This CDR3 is CASSSKVTGSGANVLTF. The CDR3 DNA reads TGTGCCAGCAGCTCGAAGGTTACGGGCTCTGGGGCCAACGTCCTGACTTTC.

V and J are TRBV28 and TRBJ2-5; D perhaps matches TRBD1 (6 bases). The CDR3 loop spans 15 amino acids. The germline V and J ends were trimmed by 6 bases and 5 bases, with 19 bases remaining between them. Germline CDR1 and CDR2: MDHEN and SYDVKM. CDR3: CASSRPRDISETQYF. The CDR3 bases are TGTGCCAGCAGCCGACCTCGGGACATCTCCGAGACCCAGTACTTC.

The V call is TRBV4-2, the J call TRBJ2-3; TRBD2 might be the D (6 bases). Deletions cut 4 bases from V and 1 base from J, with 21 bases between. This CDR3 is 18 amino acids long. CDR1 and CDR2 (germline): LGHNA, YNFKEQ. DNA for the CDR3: TGTGCCAGCAGCCGCGGCGGCGGGGTGGCCTTGGGCACAGATACGCAGTATTTT. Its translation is CASSRGGGVALGTDTQYF.

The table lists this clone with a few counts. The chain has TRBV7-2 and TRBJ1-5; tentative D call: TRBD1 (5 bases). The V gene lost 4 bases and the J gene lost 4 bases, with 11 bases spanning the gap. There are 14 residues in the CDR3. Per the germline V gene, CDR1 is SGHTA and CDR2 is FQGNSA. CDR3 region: CASSSRQTNQPQHF. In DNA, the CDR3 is TGTGCCAGCAGCTCCCGACAGACTAATCAGCCCCAGCATTTT. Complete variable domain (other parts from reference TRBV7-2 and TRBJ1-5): GAGVSQSPSNKVTEKGKDVELRCDPISGHTALYWYRQSLGQGLEFLIYFQGNSAPDKSGLPSDRFSAERTGGSVSTLTIQRTQQEDSAVYLCASSSRQTNQPQHFGDGTRLSIL.

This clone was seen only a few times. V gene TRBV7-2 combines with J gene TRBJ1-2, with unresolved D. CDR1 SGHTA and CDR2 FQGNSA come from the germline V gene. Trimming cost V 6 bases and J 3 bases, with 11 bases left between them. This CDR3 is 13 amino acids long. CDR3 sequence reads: CASRYDTHYGYTF. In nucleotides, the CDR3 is TGTGCCAGCAGATACGACACCCACTATGGCTACACCTTC. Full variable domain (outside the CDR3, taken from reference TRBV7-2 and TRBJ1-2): GAGVSQSPSNKVTEKGKDVELRCDPISGHTALYWYRQSLGQGLEFLIYFQGNSAPDKSGLPSDRFSAERTGGSVSTLTIQRTQQEDSAVYLCASRYDTHYGYTFGSGTRLTVV.

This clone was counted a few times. The CDR3 nucleotides are TGTGCCAGCAGAAGCGGGGGGTACGAGCAGTACTTC. Its translation is CASRSGGYEQYF. This rearrangement joins TRBV11-2 to TRBJ2-7; 9 bases fit TRBD2. Germline assignment: CDR1 SGHAT and CDR2 FQNNGV. The CDR3 length is 12 residues. V trimming: 6 bases; J trimming: 4 bases; junction bases outside the gene matches: 1. The whole variable domain, filled in from reference TRBV11-2 and TRBJ2-7, reads EAGVAQSPRYKIIEKRQSVAFWCNPISGHATLYWYQQILGQGPKLLIQFQNNGVVDDSQLPKDRFSAERLKGVDSTLKIQPAKLEDSAVYLCASRSGGYEQYFGPGTRLTVT.

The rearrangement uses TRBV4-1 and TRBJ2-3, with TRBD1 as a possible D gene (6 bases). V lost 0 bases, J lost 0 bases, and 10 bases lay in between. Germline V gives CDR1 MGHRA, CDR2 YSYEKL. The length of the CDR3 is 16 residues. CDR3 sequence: CASSQDLGASTDTQYF. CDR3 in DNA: TGCGCCAGCAGCCAAGATCTGGGGGCTAGCACAGATACGCAGTATTTT.

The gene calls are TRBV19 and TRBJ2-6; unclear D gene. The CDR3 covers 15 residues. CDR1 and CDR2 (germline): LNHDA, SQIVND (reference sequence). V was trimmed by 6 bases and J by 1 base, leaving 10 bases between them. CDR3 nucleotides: TGTGCCAGTAGCCCACCGGGTTCTGGGGCCAACGTCCTGACTTTC. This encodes CASSPPGSGANVLTF.

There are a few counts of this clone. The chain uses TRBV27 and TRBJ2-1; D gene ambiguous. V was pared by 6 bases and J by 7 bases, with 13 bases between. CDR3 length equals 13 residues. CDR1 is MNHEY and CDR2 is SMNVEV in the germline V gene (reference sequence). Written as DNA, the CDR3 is TGTGCCAGCAGATGGGCTACCGAGAATGAGCAGTTCTTC. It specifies CASRWATENEQFF.

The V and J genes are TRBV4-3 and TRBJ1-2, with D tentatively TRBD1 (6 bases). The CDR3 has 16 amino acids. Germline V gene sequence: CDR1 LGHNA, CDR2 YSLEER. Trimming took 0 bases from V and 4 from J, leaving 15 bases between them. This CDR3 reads CASSQDLVGGGYGYTF. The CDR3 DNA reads TGCGCCAGCAGCCAAGATCTGGTTGGGGGCGGCTATGGCTACACCTTC.

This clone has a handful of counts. CDR3: CASSSGLAGSSTDTQYF. For the CDR3, the DNA is TGTGCCAGCAGCTCGGGGTTAGCGGGGTCTAGCACAGATACGCAGTATTTT. The rearrangement links TRBV7-6 to TRBJ2-3, with 8 positions matching TRBD2. CDR3 length: 17 residues. Per the germline V gene, CDR1 is SGHVS and CDR2 is FNYEAQ. The ends lost 4 bases at V and 0 bases at J; junction bases unmatched: 9.

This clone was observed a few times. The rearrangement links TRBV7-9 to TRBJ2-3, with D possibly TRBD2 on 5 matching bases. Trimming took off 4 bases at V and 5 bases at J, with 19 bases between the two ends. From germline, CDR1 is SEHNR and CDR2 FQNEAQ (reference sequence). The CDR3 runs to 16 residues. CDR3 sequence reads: CASSYQGSGPLDTQYF. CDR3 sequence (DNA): TGTGCCAGCAGCTACCAAGGGAGCGGCCCTCTAGATACGCAGTATTTT.

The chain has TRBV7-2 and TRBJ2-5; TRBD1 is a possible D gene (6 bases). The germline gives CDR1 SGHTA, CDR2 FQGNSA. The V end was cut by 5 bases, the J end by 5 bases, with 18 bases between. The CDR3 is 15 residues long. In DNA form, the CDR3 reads TGTGCCAGCAGCGGCTGGGTAGGGCAGGGGGAGACCCAGTACTTC. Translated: CASSGWVGQGETQYF.

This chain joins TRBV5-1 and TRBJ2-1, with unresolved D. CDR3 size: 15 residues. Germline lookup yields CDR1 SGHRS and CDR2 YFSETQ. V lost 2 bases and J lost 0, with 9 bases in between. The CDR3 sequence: CASSFTTSSYNEQFF. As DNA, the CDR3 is TGCGCCAGCAGCTTCACCACGAGCTCCTACAATGAGCAGTTCTTC.

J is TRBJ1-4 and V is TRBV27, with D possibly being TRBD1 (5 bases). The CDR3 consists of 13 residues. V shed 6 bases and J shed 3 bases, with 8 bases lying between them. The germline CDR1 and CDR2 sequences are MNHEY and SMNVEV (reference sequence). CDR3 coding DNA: TGTGCCAGCAGATACAGGTCTAATGAAAAACTGTTTTTT. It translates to CASRYRSNEKLFF.

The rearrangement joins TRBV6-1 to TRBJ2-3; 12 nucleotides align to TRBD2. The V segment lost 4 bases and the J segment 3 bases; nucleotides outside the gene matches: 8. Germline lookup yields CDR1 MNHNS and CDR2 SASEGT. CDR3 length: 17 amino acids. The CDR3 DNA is TGTGCCAGCAGTGGGACTAGCGGGAATTCGATTACAGATACGCAGTATTTT. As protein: CASSGTSGNSITDTQYF.

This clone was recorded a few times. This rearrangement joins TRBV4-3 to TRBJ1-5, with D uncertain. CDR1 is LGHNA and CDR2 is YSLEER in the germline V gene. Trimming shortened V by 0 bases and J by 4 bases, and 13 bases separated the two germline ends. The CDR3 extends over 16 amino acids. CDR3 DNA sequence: TGCGCCAGCAGCCAAGATCGCGGTCACGGAAATCAGCCCCAGCATTTT. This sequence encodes CASSQDRGHGNQPQHF.

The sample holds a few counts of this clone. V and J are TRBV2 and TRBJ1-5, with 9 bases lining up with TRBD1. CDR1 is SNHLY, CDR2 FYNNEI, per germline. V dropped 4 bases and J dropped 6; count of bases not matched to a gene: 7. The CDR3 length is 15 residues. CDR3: CASSAQTGGGQPQHF. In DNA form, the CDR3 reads TGTGCCAGCAGTGCCCAAACAGGGGGCGGTCAGCCCCAGCATTTT.

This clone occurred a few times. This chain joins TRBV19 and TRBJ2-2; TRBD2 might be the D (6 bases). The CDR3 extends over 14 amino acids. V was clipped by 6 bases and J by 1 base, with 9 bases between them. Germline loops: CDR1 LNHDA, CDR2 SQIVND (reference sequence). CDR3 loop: CASSGGLNTGELFF. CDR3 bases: TGTGCCAGTAGCGGGGGTCTGAACACCGGGGAGCTGTTTTTT.

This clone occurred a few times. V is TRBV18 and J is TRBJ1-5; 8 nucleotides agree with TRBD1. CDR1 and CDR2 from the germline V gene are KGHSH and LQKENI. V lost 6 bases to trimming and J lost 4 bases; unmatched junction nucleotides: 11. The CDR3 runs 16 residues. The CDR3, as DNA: TGTGCCAGCTCCAACAAAGGACAGGGCAGGAATCAGCCCCAGCATTTT. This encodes CASSNKGQGRNQPQHF.

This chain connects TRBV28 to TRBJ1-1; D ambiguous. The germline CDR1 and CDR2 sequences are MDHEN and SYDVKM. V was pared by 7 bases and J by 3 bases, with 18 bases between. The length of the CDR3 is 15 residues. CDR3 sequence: CASTLGGGQYTEAFF. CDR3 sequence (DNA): TGTGCCAGCACCCTAGGTGGAGGGCAGTACACTGAAGCTTTCTTT.

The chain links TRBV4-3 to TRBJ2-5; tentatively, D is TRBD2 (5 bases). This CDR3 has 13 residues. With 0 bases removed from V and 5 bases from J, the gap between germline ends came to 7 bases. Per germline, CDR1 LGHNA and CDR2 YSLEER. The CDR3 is CASSQDTGETQYF. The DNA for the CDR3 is TGCGCCAGCAGCCAAGACACGGGGGAGACCCAGTACTTC.

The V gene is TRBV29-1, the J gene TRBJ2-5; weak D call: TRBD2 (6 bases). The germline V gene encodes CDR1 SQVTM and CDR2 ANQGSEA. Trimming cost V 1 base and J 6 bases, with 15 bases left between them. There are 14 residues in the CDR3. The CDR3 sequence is CSVEVQTRSQTQYF. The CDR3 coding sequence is TGCAGCGTTGAAGTCCAGACTAGAAGCCAGACCCAGTACTTC.

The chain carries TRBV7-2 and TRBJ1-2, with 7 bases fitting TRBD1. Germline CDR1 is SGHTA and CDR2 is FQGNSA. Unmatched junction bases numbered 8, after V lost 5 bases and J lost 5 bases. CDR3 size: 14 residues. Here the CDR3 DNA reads TGTGCCAGCAGCGCCAACCGGGACAGTTATGGCTACACCTTC. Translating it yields CASSANRDSYGYTF.